This T cell receptor beta chain was captured in a study of T cell changes during pregnancy in multiple sclerosis (dated by TCRdb to about 2019). Background on the whole study: In women with multiple sclerosis, the researchers looked at how the T cell repertoire shifted as pregnancy progressed.

The CDR3 runs 17 residues from the cysteine to the phenylalanine. Just CDR3 DNA is preserved here, 51 bases in frame from base 1. The trim is 4 bases for V and 0 bases for J, with a gap of 18 bases between the germline ends. The germline V gene (reference sequence) specifies GTSNPN as CDR1 and SVGIG as CDR2. For this clone: There is no known antigen for this receptor. Per-base qualities were not stored, and no clone one base away is much larger.

Receptors were amplified or captured by the immunoSEQ multiplex PCR assay. What TCRdb holds here is the immuneACCESS table cut down to in-frame rearrangements. Part of the clones is not present; checked against another copy, under half of the missing clones reflect an unresolved V gene, and the others are unexplained. In all, the sample holds 50,000 to 60,000 clones, and around nine tenths of those were seen once. The ten most abundant clones make up 0.38% of the sample. The chain uses TRBV30 and TRBJ1-4; TRBD1 might be the D gene, on 5 matching bases. Material: CD4+ T cells from peripheral blood mononuclear cells, obtained in the third trimester of pregnancy. The TCR sequence derives from a female donor with multiple sclerosis, enrolled in a pregnancy study. The CDR3 is CAWIHGFVGATNEKLFF. The nucleotide sequence is given as TGTGCCTGGATTCATGGTTTTGTAGGGGCAACTAATGAAAAACTGTTTTTT.